The 30 T cell receptor beta chains reported below all come from one sample, sequenced in a study of blood T cell repertoires in COVID-19. Profiling relied on immunoSEQ multiplex PCR, and the TCRdb table lists in-frame clones only, not all of them. Of around 250,000 clones in the sample, 86% were seen once. The sequencing sample was made of peripheral blood. The origin of the receptors is a man older than 75 with acute or convalescent COVID-19.

The chain recombines TRBV3-1 (or the pseudogene TRBV3-2) with TRBJ1-2, with a tentative D call TRBD1 (5 bases). This CDR3 comprises 14 residues. Trimming shortened V by 5 bases and J by 4 bases, and 14 bases separated the two germline ends. From germline, CDR1 is LGHDT and CDR2 YNNKEL (reference sequence). The DNA for the CDR3 is TGTGCCAGCAGCGATTTGGGGCAAAGCTATGGCTACACCTTC. Protein: CASSDLGQSYGYTF.

This clone was recorded only once. The rearrangement uses TRBV2 and TRBJ1-1, with 7 positions matching TRBD1. Germline CDR1 SNHLY, CDR2 FYNNEI. The length of the CDR3 is 13 residues. J was trimmed by 5 bases and V by 4 bases; bases with no gene match: 4. The DNA of the CDR3 is TGTGCCAGCAGTGGACAGGGAGAAACTGAAGCTTTCTTT. The encoded protein is CASSGQGETEAFF.

The rearrangement links TRBV7-2 to TRBJ2-2; the D is unclear. Per germline, CDR1 SGHTA and CDR2 FQGNSA. The CDR3 consists of 14 residues. Trimming cost V 5 bases and J 1 base, with 8 bases left between them. For the CDR3, the DNA is TGTGCCAGCAGCATCTCAGGGAACACCGGGGAGCTGTTTTTT. Translation gives CASSISGNTGELFF.

This chain uses TRBV3-1 (or the pseudogene TRBV3-2) with TRBJ2-1, with D uncertain. Germline V CDR1 and CDR2: LGHDT, YNNKEL (reference sequence). There are 13 residues in the CDR3. Trimming shortened V by 0 bases and J by 10 bases, and 10 bases separated the two germline ends. CDR3 protein: CASSQDLVVEQFF. The DNA of the CDR3 is TGTGCCAGCAGCCAAGACCTGGTAGTGGAGCAGTTCTTC.

Worth noting for this clone: Other DNA sequences in this sample translate to the same CDR3. This CDR3 is CASSLGQGRQPQHF. The CDR3 nucleotides read TGTGCCAGCAGTTTGGGACAGGGAAGGCAGCCCCAGCATTTT. This sequence joins TRBV28 and TRBJ1-5, with 9 bases fitting TRBD1. Trimming removed 3 bases from V and 7 bases from J; junction bases left unmatched: 4. CDR3 length: 14 amino acids. The V gene's germline CDR1 is MDHEN and CDR2 SYDVKM.

V and J are TRBV3-1 (or the pseudogene TRBV3-2) and TRBJ2-7; unclear D gene. The germline V gene encodes CDR1 LGHDT and CDR2 YNNKEL (reference sequence). Trimming stripped 3 bases from V and 2 bases from J, with 5 bases between. CDR3 length: 12 amino acids. The CDR3 spells CASSHLTYEQYF. Written as DNA, the CDR3 is TGTGCCAGCAGCCATTTAACCTACGAGCAGTACTTC.

The chain employs TRBV27 and TRBJ2-3, with TRBD2 matching 10 bases. V was clipped by 6 bases and J by 0 bases; unmatched bases: 6. The CDR3 extends over 16 amino acids. Germline V gives CDR1 MNHEY, CDR2 SMNVEV (reference sequence). The CDR3 protein is CASSPGLAASTDTQYF. The CDR3 DNA follows: TGTGCCAGCAGCCCCGGACTAGCGGCTAGCACAGATACGCAGTATTTT.

The V call is TRBV15, the J call TRBJ2-2; the D gene is possibly TRBD1 (5 bases). Trimming took off 4 bases at V and 6 bases at J, with 18 bases between the two ends. Germline V gives CDR1 LNHNV, CDR2 YYDKDF (reference sequence). CDR3 size: 16 residues. The CDR3 bases are TGTGCCACCAGCATGGGCCAACCCGGCAGGGCCGGGGAGCTGTTTTTT. Residues: CATSMGQPGRAGELFF.

About this clone: This CDR3 is also generated by other DNA sequences in the sample. V usage is TRBV28 and J usage is TRBJ1-1; 7 bases fit TRBD1. From germline, CDR1 is MDHEN and CDR2 SYDVKM. This CDR3 spans 14 amino acids. Trimming at V came to 6 bases and at J to 1 base, leaving 5 bases not matched to a gene. The CDR3 here is CASRPQGGNTEAFF. DNA for the CDR3: TGTGCCAGCAGACCCCAGGGGGGGAACACTGAAGCTTTCTTT.

The J gene is TRBJ1-2, the V gene TRBV7-9; 7 nucleotides line up with TRBD1. The CDR3 runs to 16 residues. Germline CDR1 is SEHNR and CDR2 is FQNEAQ (reference sequence). With 7 bases clipped from V and 0 bases from J, the junction kept 11 bases outside the gene matches. In DNA, the CDR3 is TGTGCCAGCAACTCCCCGGGACAGAACTCTAACTATGGCTACACCTTC. Its translation is CASNSPGQNSNYGYTF.

The V call is TRBV6-9, the J call TRBJ1-5; TRBD1 is a possible D gene (5 bases). In germline, CDR1 is MNHGY, CDR2 SVAAGI. The CDR3 has 14 residues. Trimming took off 6 bases at V and 5 bases at J, with 14 bases between the two ends. CDR3 coding DNA: TGTGCCAGCAGATCAGGGCTCCTTCATCAGCCCCAGCATTTT. This gives the protein CASRSGLLHQPQHF.

The CDR3 nucleotides are TGTGCCAGCAGCTCGGGACAGGGTAACACAGATACGCAGTATTTT. This translates into CASSSGQGNTDTQYF. This chain uses TRBV11-1 with TRBJ2-3, with TRBD1 matching 9 bases. The trim removed 4 bases at V and 2 bases at J, leaving 4 bases unmatched. CDR1 SGHAT and CDR2 FQDESV come from the germline V gene (reference sequence). CDR3 size: 15 residues.

The genes are TRBV3-1 (or the pseudogene TRBV3-2) and TRBJ1-3; D is perhaps TRBD1 (6 bases). The CDR3 contains 16 residues. Germline loops: CDR1 LGHDT, CDR2 YNNKEL (reference sequence). Trimming took 3 bases from V and 4 from J, leaving 16 bases between them. CDR3 amino acids: CASSHRRGLTGNTIYF. Here the CDR3 DNA reads TGTGCCAGCAGCCACCGCAGGGGATTAACGGGAAACACCATATATTTT.

This chain uses TRBV21-1 with TRBJ2-2; the D call TRBD1 from the table was never checked on the DNA. TRBV21-1 is noted as a pseudogene. The CDR3 is 17 amino acids. Here the CDR3 DNA reads TGTGCCAGTCAGGGGGGTTCACAGGGGCCCAACACCGGGGAGCTGTTTTTT. As protein: CASQGGSQGPNTGELFF.

The CDR3 spells CASSETSQGNFKDTQYF. CDR3 bases: TGTGCCAGCAGCGAGACTTCGCAGGGTAATTTCAAGGATACGCAGTATTTT. The chain couples TRBV7-9 to TRBJ2-3, with D perhaps matching TRBD1 (5 bases). The CDR3 has 17 residues. Trimming left V 5 bases short and J 6 bases short, with 24 bases between. CDR1 and CDR2 from the germline V gene are SEHNR and FQNEAQ (reference sequence). Combining the CDR3 with reference TRBV7-9 and TRBJ2-3 gives the whole variable domain DTGVSQNPRHKITKRGQNVTFRCDPISEHNRLYWYRQTLGQGPEFLTYFQNEAQLEKSRLLSDRFSAERPKGSFSTLEIQRTEQGDSAMYLCASSETSQGNFKDTQYFGPGTRLTVL.

This clone was seen a single time. This rearrangement joins TRBV7-2 to TRBJ2-2; 8 bases agree with TRBD1. Germline values: CDR1 SGHTA, CDR2 FQGNSA. The CDR3 runs 16 residues. V dropped 4 bases and J dropped 0; count of bases not matched to a gene: 4. The DNA for the CDR3 is TGTGCCAGCAGCTCCGGACAGGGCTCGAACACCGGGGAGCTGTTTTTT. Translation gives CASSSGQGSNTGELFF.

The chain has TRBV6-5 and TRBJ1-2, with TRBD1 matching over 7 bases. This CDR3 region has 15 residues. Germline loops: CDR1 MNHEY, CDR2 SVGAGI. V gave up 3 bases and J gave up 7 bases; unmatched junction bases: 11. CDR3 sequence reads: CASSYSTGEFGGYTF. The CDR3 DNA is TGTGCCAGCAGTTATAGTACAGGGGAATTCGGTGGCTACACCTTC.

The chain links TRBV9 to TRBJ1-2; 9 bases fit TRBD1. The CDR3 extends over 15 amino acids. The germline V gene has CDR1 SGDLS and CDR2 YYNGEE. J was trimmed by 7 bases and V by 4 bases; bases with no gene match: 11. The CDR3 DNA follows: TGTGCCAGCAGCTGGGGACAGGGTAGAGAGGGTGGCTACACCTTC. This gives the protein CASSWGQGREGGYTF.

The chain joins TRBV5-4 to TRBJ2-7; TRBD2 agrees at 10 bases. The CDR3 is made up of 15 amino acids. The germline V gene encodes CDR1 SGHNT and CDR2 YYREEE (reference sequence). J lost 6 bases, V lost 4 bases, and 10 bases had no gene match. The CDR3 loop is CASSGTSGGVVEQYF. The CDR3 region has the DNA TGTGCCAGCAGCGGAACCAGCGGGGGGGTAGTCGAGCAGTACTTC.

This clone was recorded once. The gene calls are TRBV6-2 or TRBV6-3 and TRBJ1-2, with 8 bases identical to TRBD1. The V gene end was trimmed by 4 bases and the J gene end by 1 base; junction bases not matched to a gene: 8. The CDR3 covers 16 residues. CDR1 is MNHEY and CDR2 is SVGEGT in the germline V gene. The CDR3 coding sequence is TGTGCCAGCAGTTCCCGGACAGGGCGGGTTAACTATGGCTACACCTTC. Translated: CASSSRTGRVNYGYTF.

This chain joins TRBV28 and TRBJ1-2; TRBD1 agrees at 9 bases. The junction had 3 bases not matched to a gene; V was cut back by 6 bases and J by 1 base. Germline values: CDR1 MDHEN, CDR2 SYDVKM. This CDR3 has 14 residues. CDR3 nucleotide sequence: TGTGCCAGCAGCCGGGACAGGGTTAACTATGGCTACACCTTC. Translation gives CASSRDRVNYGYTF.

The rearrangement uses TRBV28 and TRBJ1-2; 9 nucleotides line up with TRBD1. Germline V gives CDR1 MDHEN, CDR2 SYDVKM. The CDR3 is 16 amino acids. V trimming: 5 bases; J trimming: 1 base; junction bases outside the gene matches: 8. The chain's CDR3 is CASSSQRQGGNYGYTF. The CDR3 DNA reads as TGTGCCAGCAGTAGCCAGAGACAGGGGGGTAACTATGGCTACACCTTC.

As DNA, the CDR3 is TGCAGCGCTCCGTCCGGGACTAGAAGTAGCAATGAGCAGTTCTTC. Residues: CSAPSGTRSSNEQFF. This chain uses TRBV29-1 with TRBJ2-1; 8 nucleotides agree with TRBD2. CDR3 length: 15 residues. The trim removed 7 bases at V and 6 bases at J, leaving 14 bases unmatched. The V gene's germline CDR1 is SQVTM and CDR2 ANQGSEA.

The chain combines TRBV7-9 with TRBJ1-5, with 9 positions matching TRBD1. Germline trimming cut 1 base from V and 3 bases from J; bases unmatched to any gene: 4. This CDR3 is built from 16 residues. Per the germline V gene, CDR1 is SEHNR and CDR2 is FQNEAQ (reference sequence). CDR3 loop: CASSLGDRVPNQPQHF. The DNA for the CDR3 is TGTGCCAGCAGCTTAGGGGACAGGGTGCCCAATCAGCCCCAGCATTTT.

V and J are TRBV28 and TRBJ1-5; TRBD1 might be the D (5 bases). The germline V and J ends were trimmed by 9 bases and 6 bases, with 12 bases remaining between them. The V gene's germline CDR1 is MDHEN and CDR2 SYDVKM. The CDR3 spans 12 residues. The chain's CDR3 is CASIGRAQPQHF. CDR3 nucleotides: TGTGCCAGTATAGGCAGGGCTCAGCCCCAGCATTTT.

Concerning this clone itself: This sample also contains other DNA sequences that code for the same CDR3. The chain employs TRBV3-1 (or the pseudogene TRBV3-2) and TRBJ1-1, with D possibly being TRBD1 (5 bases). There are 14 residues in the CDR3. Trimming left V 4 bases short and J 1 base short, with 10 bases between. CDR1 and CDR2 from the germline V gene are LGHDT and YNNKEL (reference sequence). The CDR3 nucleotides are TGTGCCAGCAGCCCCCTCGGGGGGAACACTGAAGCTTTCTTT. It yields the protein CASSPLGGNTEAFF.

This clone turned up a few times. The chain couples TRBV3-1 (or the pseudogene TRBV3-2) to TRBJ1-1, with TRBD1 as a possible D gene (5 bases). The CDR3 has 13 amino acids. V was pared by 2 bases and J by 7 bases, with 11 bases between. Germline V gives CDR1 LGHDT, CDR2 YNNKEL (reference sequence). CDR3 protein: CASSQYDGGEAFF. DNA of the CDR3: TGTGCCAGCAGCCAATATGACGGGGGTGAAGCTTTCTTT.

This clone appeared a single time. The chain joins TRBV6-4 to TRBJ2-1, with 8 bases fitting TRBD1. V shed 5 bases, J shed 6 bases, and the junction held 3 bases outside the gene matches. Germline V gives CDR1 MRHNA, CDR2 SNTAGT. The CDR3 contains 13 residues. CDR3 bases: TGTGCCAGCAGTAGGGGACAGGTCAATGAGCAGTTCTTC. This gives the protein CASSRGQVNEQFF.

J is TRBJ1-6 and V is TRBV6-5; 11 bases are a match to TRBD1. Germline values: CDR1 MNHEY, CDR2 SVGAGI. CDR3 size: 15 residues. Germline trimming cut 6 bases from V and 9 bases from J; bases unmatched to any gene: 7. The CDR3 here is CASRTAGTGGSPLHF. The CDR3 bases are TGTGCCAGCAGGACGGCCGGGACAGGGGGTTCACCCCTCCACTTT.

Note on this clone: The junction differs from germline at one of its ends, possibly a read error. V and J are TRBV7-7 and TRBJ2-5; TRBD2 agrees at 12 bases. The CDR3 spans 17 residues. Germline CDR1 reads SSHAT; CDR2 reads FNYEAQ (reference sequence). DNA for the CDR3: TGTGCTAGCAGCTCGCATTCGACTAGCGGGGGACAAGAGACCCAGTACTTC. Translated, it gives CASSSHSTSGGQETQYF.